The 12 T cell receptor beta chains in this list originate from one sample, sequenced in a study of T cell clonality in common variable immunodeficiency. Generated by immunoSEQ multiplex PCR, the TCRdb table keeps only in-frame clones and is missing some. Observed in the sample are around 60,000 clones, none of them singletons. Sequenced material: peripheral blood mononuclear cells. The receptor set was obtained from a person between 18 and 69 years old in good health.

This clone was observed many times. Incomplete CDR3 DNA: TGTGCCAGCACCCAAAGGACAGATGAA. Its translation is CASTQRTDE. The full CDR3 sequence reads CASTQRTDEAFF. The V and J genes are TRBV7-9 and TRBJ1-1; D possibly corresponds to TRBD1 (6 bases). The CDR3 goes on 3 residues after the read ends, and that part is filled in from the germline J gene. V was clipped by 7 bases and J by 7 bases, with 13 bases between them. CDR3 length equals 12 residues. Looked up from germline, CDR1 is SEHNR and CDR2 is FQNEAQ (reference sequence).

This clone came up many times. The read comes to an end 3 residues before the CDR3 does, leaving the germline J gene to fill in the end. The V call is TRBV7-8, the J call TRBJ2-1; TRBD1 might be the D (6 bases). Trimming left V 5 bases short and J 9 bases short, with 14 bases between. The CDR3 loop spans 13 amino acids. Germline-derived CDR1 and CDR2 are SGHVS and FQNEAQ. CDR3 in amino acids: CASSVTGSGEQFF. The DNA read from the CDR3 is TGTGCCAGCAGCGTAACAGGGTCGGGTGAG.

This clone was observed many times. The CDR3 end is not reached by the read, which stops 3 residues before it; the germline J gene fills it in. This chain uses TRBV19 with TRBJ1-1; 7 bases are a match to TRBD1. This CDR3 is 14 amino acids long. In germline, CDR1 is LNHDA, CDR2 SQIVND (reference sequence). The ends lost 1 base at V and 4 bases at J; junction bases unmatched: 3. Partial CDR3 DNA: TGTGCCAGTAGTATAGCAGGGGGGACCACTGAA. Encoded protein: CASSIAGGTTE. The CDR3 reads in full as CASSIAGGTTEAFF.

Worth noting for this clone: Coverage ceases 3 residues before the CDR3 finishes, and the germline J gene fills in the end. The J gene is TRBJ2-7, the V gene TRBV5-8; 11 positions agree with TRBD2. Germline trimming cut 4 bases from V and 6 bases from J; bases unmatched to any gene: 9. In germline, CDR1 is SGHTS, CDR2 YDEGEE. The CDR3 spans 15 residues. The CDR3 sequence: CASSQQGLAAGEQYF. The CDR3 bases that were read are TGTGCCAGCAGCCAGCAGGGACTAGCGGCGGGCGAG.

This clone was observed at least ten times. The CDR3 end is not reached by the read, which stops 3 residues before it; the germline J gene fills it in. At the DNA level, this CDR3 is encoded by other sequences in the same sample as well. V gene TRBV9 combines with J gene TRBJ1-4; D remains ambiguous. V was clipped by 0 bases and J by 7 bases, with 13 bases between them. The germline gives CDR1 SGDLS, CDR2 YYNGEE. The CDR3 runs 15 residues. The DNA read from the CDR3 is TGTGCCAGCAGCGTAGCGGGTGGTCGTCTTGAAAAA. Translation gives CASSVAGGRLEK. The whole CDR3 region reads CASSVAGGRLEKLFF. The whole variable domain, remainder taken from reference TRBV9 and TRBJ1-4, is DSGVTQTPKHLITATGQRVTLRCSPRSGDLSVYWYQQSLDQGLQFLIQYYNGEERAKGNILERFSAQQFPDLHSELNLSSLELGDSALYFCASSVAGGRLEKLFFGSGTQLSVL.

This clone was detected many times. The read is 3 residues too short to cover the CDR3 end, so that end is filled in from the germline J gene. The rearrangement joins TRBV19 to TRBJ1-1, with 7 nucleotides matching TRBD1. The CDR3 extends over 15 amino acids. The germline V gene has CDR1 LNHDA and CDR2 SQIVND (reference sequence). This CDR3 is CASSIGTAHTLGAFF. The CDR3 DNA, read in part, is TGTGCCAGTAGTATTGGGACAGCGCACACCCTTGGG.

The sample holds many counts of this clone. With the read ending 3 residues before the CDR3 end, the germline J gene is used to fill in that end. This specimen includes other DNA sequences encoding the same CDR3. The V call is TRBV7-2, the J call TRBJ2-5, with TRBD2 matching over 13 bases. Unmatched junction bases numbered 1, after V lost 1 base and J lost 5 bases. The CDR3 is 15 residues long. The germline V gene has CDR1 SGHTA and CDR2 FQGNSA. CDR3 loop: CASSLGLAGGETQYF. Incomplete CDR3 DNA: TGTGCCAGCAGCTTAGGACTAGCGGGGGGTGAGACC. Full variable domain (rest looked up from reference TRBV7-2 and TRBJ2-5): GAGVSQSPSNKVTEKGKDVELRCDPISGHTALYWYRQSLGQGLEFLIYFQGNSAPDKSGLPSDRFSAERTGGSVSTLTIQRTQQEDSAVYLCASSLGLAGGETQYFGPGTRLLVL.

This clone has ten or more counts. The missing CDR3 end, 3 residues past where the read stops, is filled in from the germline J gene. V and J are TRBV5-1 and TRBJ1-1; D gene unclear. Germline V CDR1 and CDR2: SGHRS, YFSETQ. This CDR3 is 14 amino acids long. The germline V and J ends were trimmed by 4 bases and 2 bases, with 12 bases remaining between them. The CDR3 is CASSPAVANTEAFF. CDR3 DNA, as far as it was read: TGCGCCAGCAGCCCGGCGGTCGCCAACACTGAA.

The table lists this clone with many counts. Read sequence stops 3 residues before the CDR3 end, and the germline J gene provides the missing end. The rearrangement joins TRBV7-6 to TRBJ1-2; 7 bases agree with TRBD1. Germline values: CDR1 SGHVS, CDR2 FNYEAQ. CDR3 size: 14 residues. The CDR3 sequence: CASSPGKGARGYTF. The DNA read from the CDR3 is TGTGCCAGCAGCCCGGGAAAGGGGGCTAGGGGC.

This clone was detected ten times or more. Read data end 3 residues before the CDR3 end; the end is taken from the germline J gene. This chain connects TRBV18 to TRBJ2-5; D gene uncertain. Germline CDR1 KGHSH, CDR2 LQKENI. Between the trimmed V and J ends, which lost 0 bases and 5 bases, there was a span of 7 bases. CDR3 length: 13 residues. Incomplete CDR3 DNA: TGTGCCAGCTCACCACCCGGGTCGGAGACC. Protein product: CASSPPGSET. The full CDR3 sequence reads CASSPPGSETQYF.

The sample holds many counts of this clone. The read gets to within 3 residues of the CDR3 end, and the germline J gene fills in the rest. The V call is TRBV28, the J call TRBJ1-2; the D gene is possibly TRBD1 (5 bases). Between the trimmed V and J ends, which lost 11 bases and 4 bases, there was a span of 14 bases. The CDR3 has 12 amino acids. CDR1 MDHEN and CDR2 SYDVKM come from the germline V gene. The DNA read from the CDR3 is TGTGCCGGGGGGAGTTCGGTCTATGGC. Translating gives CAGGSSVYG. The full CDR3 is CAGGSSVYGYTF.

In this sample, this clone turned up many times. The read gets to within 3 residues of the CDR3 end, and the germline J gene fills in the rest. This sequence joins TRBV19 and TRBJ2-1; TRBD2 matches 8 bases. CDR1 is LNHDA and CDR2 is SQIVND in the germline V gene (reference sequence). The ends lost 3 bases at V and 6 bases at J; junction bases unmatched: 7. The CDR3 is 15 amino acids. The CDR3 sequence: CASSITSGAFNEQFF. The CDR3 bases that were read are TGTGCCAGTAGTATCACTAGCGGAGCCTTCAATGAG.